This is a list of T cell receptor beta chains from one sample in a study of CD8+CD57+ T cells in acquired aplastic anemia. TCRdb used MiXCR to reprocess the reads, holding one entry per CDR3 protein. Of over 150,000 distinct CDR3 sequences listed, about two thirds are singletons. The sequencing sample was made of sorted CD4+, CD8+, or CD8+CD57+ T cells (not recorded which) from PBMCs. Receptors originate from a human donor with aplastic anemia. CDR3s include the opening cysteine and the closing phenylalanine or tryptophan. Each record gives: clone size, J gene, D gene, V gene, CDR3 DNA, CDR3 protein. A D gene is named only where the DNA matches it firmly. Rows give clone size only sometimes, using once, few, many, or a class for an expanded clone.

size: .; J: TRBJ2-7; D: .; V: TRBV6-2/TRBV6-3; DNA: TGTGCCAGCAGTACACAAAGTGAGCGGCGCCCGCATTCCTACGAGCAGTACTTC; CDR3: CASSTQSERRPHSYEQYF
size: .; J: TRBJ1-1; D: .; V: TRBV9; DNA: TGTGCCAGCAGCGCTTGCGACCACTCAGGGGAACGCACTGAAGCTTTCTTT; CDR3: CASSACDHSGERTEAFF
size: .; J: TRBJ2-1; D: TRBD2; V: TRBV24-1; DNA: TGTGCCACCGACTCGGGACTAGGGTTTGAGCAGTTCTTC; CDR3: CATDSGLGFEQFF
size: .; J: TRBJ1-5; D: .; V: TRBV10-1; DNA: TGCGCCAGCACAGGGGTGCCAAATCAGCCCCAGCATTTT; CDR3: CASTGVPNQPQHF
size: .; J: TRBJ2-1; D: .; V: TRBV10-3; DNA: TGTGCCATCAGGGAAGTGGGGGAGAGCCGCAATGAGCAGTTCTTC; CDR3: CAIREVGESRNEQFF
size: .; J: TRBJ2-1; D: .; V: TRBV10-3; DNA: TGTGCCATCAGCCCAGGGAGCTCCTACAATGAGCAGTTCTTC; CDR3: CAISPGSSYNEQFF
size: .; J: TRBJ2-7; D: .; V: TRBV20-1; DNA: TGCAGTGCTAGAGATATGAGATACTACGAGCAGTACTTC; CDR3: CSARDMRYYEQYF
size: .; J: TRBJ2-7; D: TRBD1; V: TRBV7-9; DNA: TGCGCCAGCAGCCAAGCTCCCCCCTGGGACAGGAATTTCGACGAGCAGTACTTC; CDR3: CASSQAPPWDRNFDEQYF
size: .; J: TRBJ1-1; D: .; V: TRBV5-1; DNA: TGCGCCAGCAGCCGGGGGCAGGTTGCTTTCTTT; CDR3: CASSRGQVAFF
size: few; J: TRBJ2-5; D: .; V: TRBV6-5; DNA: TGTGCCAGCAGTTACATGGGGAAAGAGACCCAGTACTTC; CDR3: CASSYMGKETQYF
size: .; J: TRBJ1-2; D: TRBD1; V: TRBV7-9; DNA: TGTGCCAGCAGCTTCCGGACAGGGGACGGCTACACCTTC; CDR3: CASSFRTGDGYTF
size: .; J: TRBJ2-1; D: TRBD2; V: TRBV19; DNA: TGTGCCTGTAGTATAGGGCTAGCGGGGCACAATGAGCAGTTCTTC; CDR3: CACSIGLAGHNEQFF
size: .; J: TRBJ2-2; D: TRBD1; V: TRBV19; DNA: TGTGCCAAGGGACAGGGTATGGGCGGGGAGCTGTTTTTT; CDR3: CAKGQGMGGELFF
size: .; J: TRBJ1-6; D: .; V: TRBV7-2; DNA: TGTGCCAGCAGCTTAGCGGGGCTGAGGGGGGCGCTTAATTCACCCCTCCACTTT; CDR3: CASSLAGLRGALNSPLHF
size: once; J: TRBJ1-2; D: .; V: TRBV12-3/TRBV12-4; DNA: TGTGCCAGCAGTTTCGGACAGCGACCCAACTATGGCTACACCTTC; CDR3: CASSFGQRPNYGYTF
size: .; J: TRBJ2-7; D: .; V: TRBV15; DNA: TGTGCCACCAGCAGCGGTTTTGGGGAGCAGTACTTC; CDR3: CATSSGFGEQYF